This entry lists 5 T cell receptor beta chains sequenced from one sample in a study of T cell responses to AZD1222 COVID-19 vaccine. Libraries were prepared by immunoSEQ multiplex PCR; TCRdb keeps only in-frame clonotypes and omits some of them. The data contain 120,000 or so clones, 90% of them singletons. This sample comprised peripheral blood, obtained on day 0 of AZD1222 vaccination. These receptors came from an adult in good health.

The V and J genes are TRBV4-3 and TRBJ2-1; D not resolved. CDR1 and CDR2 from the germline V gene are LGHNA and YSLEER. The ends were cut back, 1 base at V and 2 bases at J, with 15 bases in the middle. The CDR3 contains 17 residues. CDR3: CASSQGWPDVAYNEQFF. The CDR3 DNA follows: TGCGCCAGCAGCCAAGGGTGGCCGGACGTCGCCTACAATGAGCAGTTCTTC.

The J gene is TRBJ2-7, the V gene TRBV5-6; D might be TRBD1 (6 bases). With 6 bases removed from V and 2 bases from J, the gap between germline ends came to 9 bases. Germline-derived CDR1 and CDR2 are SGHDT and YYEEEE. The CDR3 length is 12 residues. This chain's CDR3 is CASTDRTYEQYF. For the CDR3, the DNA is TGTGCCAGCACGGACAGAACCTACGAGCAGTACTTC.

The chain uses TRBV4-2 and TRBJ2-2, with 9 bases fitting TRBD2. The CDR3 sequence is 15 residues long. V gave up 6 bases and J gave up 5 bases; unmatched junction bases: 7. The germline CDR1 and CDR2 sequences are LGHNA and YNFKEQ. CDR3 region: CASSPAGGGTGELFF. DNA for the CDR3: TGTGCCAGCAGTCCAGCGGGAGGAGGTACCGGGGAGCTGTTTTTT.

The chain uses TRBV6-5 and TRBJ1-2; D remains ambiguous. The germline V and J ends were trimmed by 10 bases and 8 bases, with 14 bases remaining between them. The length of the CDR3 is 11 residues. Germline V gene lookup returns CDR1 MNHEY and CDR2 SVGAGI. The CDR3 DNA is TGTGCCACCGAGGCCAGCAACGGCTACACCTTC. Amino acids: CATEASNGYTF.

J is TRBJ2-4 and V is TRBV2, with a possible D match to TRBD1 (6 bases). The CDR3 contains 15 residues. Germline V lookup: CDR1 SNHLY, CDR2 FYNNEI. The ends were cut back, 4 bases at V and 3 bases at J, with 13 bases in the middle. CDR3 sequence reads: CASSAQGSSKNIQYF. CDR3 nucleotides: TGTGCCAGCAGTGCCCAGGGGAGCAGCAAAAACATTCAGTACTTC.